This T cell receptor beta chain is drawn from a study of T cells in Graves' hyperthyroidism and ophthalmopathy. Whole-study context: At the time of initial diagnosis and before any treatment, peripheral blood was collected.

Template material for amplifying TCR beta CDR3 regions consisted of RNA transcripts. RT-PCR in the first round (using the HTBI primer set) targeted the TCR CDR3. One entry per CDR3 protein, called by TCRdb with MiXCR from the multiplex PCR reads. The profile shows hundreds of thousands of distinct CDR3 sequences, roughly 13% of them singletons. There are many counts of this clonotype. Germline lookup yields CDR1 PRHDT and CDR2 FYEKMQ (reference sequence). This CDR3 region has 15 residues. V dropped 5 bases and J dropped 6 bases, with 19 bases sitting between them. The PBMCs had their origin in roughly 9.8 ml of fresh peripheral blood.

The V and J genes are TRBV13 and TRBJ1-1, with D possibly TRBD1 on 6 matching bases. This receptor was identified in a woman between 40 and 50 years old with Graves' ophthalmopathy. The sample was blood. The CDR3 bases are TGTGCCAGCAGCAGAGGACAGAGTAAAGTCCCTGAAGCTTTCTTT. Translated, it gives CASSRGQSKVPEAFF.